These 13 T cell receptor beta chains were sequenced from one sample in a study of blood T cell repertoires in COVID-19. Data came from immunoSEQ multiplex PCR; TCRdb stores just in-frame clones and leaves some out. The data show hundreds of thousands of clones, about 85% seen once. The sample comprised PBMCs or T cells enriched from blood (not recorded which). These receptors were obtained from a woman aged 45 to 65 who had recovered from COVID-19.

This chain connects TRBV7-3 to TRBJ2-1; D gene ambiguous. Germline V gene sequence: CDR1 SGHTA, CDR2 FQGTGA. This CDR3 is 17 amino acids long. V was trimmed by 0 bases and J by 2 bases, leaving 14 bases between them. CDR3 in DNA: TGTGCCAGCAGCTTAACGGCCCTACCAACTACCTACAATGAGCAGTTCTTC. It specifies CASSLTALPTTYNEQFF.

The rearrangement links TRBV18 to TRBJ2-3, with 11 bases lining up with TRBD2. Germline CDR1 is KGHSH and CDR2 is LQKENI. V gave up 5 bases and J gave up 5 bases; unmatched junction bases: 21. This CDR3 spans 20 amino acids. CDR3 amino acids: CASSASQHVNSGRGRDTQYF. As DNA, the CDR3 is TGTGCCAGCTCAGCGTCGCAGCACGTCAATAGCGGGAGGGGGAGAGATACGCAGTATTTT.

The chain employs TRBV6-5 and TRBJ2-1, with TRBD2 matching over 10 bases. Unmatched junction bases numbered 1, after V lost 5 bases and J lost 0 bases. CDR1 and CDR2 from the germline V gene are MNHEY and SVGAGI. This CDR3 region has 15 residues. CDR3 sequence reads: CASSLAGDSYNEQFF. For the CDR3, the DNA is TGTGCCAGCAGTCTAGCGGGGGACTCCTACAATGAGCAGTTCTTC.

The V call is TRBV6-5, the J call TRBJ1-6; D might be TRBD1 (5 bases). The CDR3 is 11 residues long. CDR1 and CDR2 from the germline V gene are MNHEY and SVGAGI. Deletions cut 8 bases from V and 14 bases from J, with 13 bases between. The CDR3 coding sequence is TGTGCCAGCGCAGCTCCGGGGGCCCTCCACTTT. This encodes CASAAPGALHF.

This chain joins TRBV9 and TRBJ2-2, with unresolved D. CDR1 SGDLS and CDR2 YYNGEE come from the germline V gene. V was shortened by 0 bases and J by 8 bases, with 8 bases between the two germline ends. The CDR3 has 13 amino acids. The CDR3 is CASSVALRGELFF. The CDR3 coding sequence is TGTGCCAGCAGCGTAGCTCTTCGGGGGGAGCTGTTTTTT. The complete variable domain, with remaining parts taken from reference TRBV9 and TRBJ2-2, reads DSGVTQTPKHLITATGQRVTLRCSPRSGDLSVYWYQQSLDQGLQFLIQYYNGEERAKGNILERFSAQQFPDLHSELNLSSLELGDSALYFCASSVALRGELFFGEGSRLTVL.

This chain uses TRBV19 with TRBJ1-1; 7 bases are a match to TRBD1. Trimming removed 1 base from V and 10 bases from J; junction bases left unmatched: 0. This CDR3 has 11 amino acids. Germline values: CDR1 LNHDA, CDR2 SQIVND (reference sequence). The CDR3 loop reads CASSIGTGAFF. In DNA form, the CDR3 reads TGTGCCAGTAGTATAGGGACAGGAGCTTTCTTT.

This chain links TRBV6-5 with TRBJ2-5; the match to TRBD2 covers 10 bases. V dropped 6 bases and J dropped 5; count of bases not matched to a gene: 3. CDR1 MNHEY and CDR2 SVGAGI come from the germline V gene. This CDR3 is 13 amino acids long. In DNA form, the CDR3 reads TGTGCCAGCAGCATGGGACTAGCGGAGACCCAGTACTTC. Translation gives CASSMGLAETQYF.

The CDR3 region is CASSYSADRGNQPQHF. DNA for the CDR3: TGTGCCAGCAGTTACTCGGCGGACAGGGGGAATCAGCCCCAGCATTTT. This sequence joins TRBV6-5 and TRBJ1-5; 10 bases agree with TRBD1. Germline V lookup: CDR1 MNHEY, CDR2 SVGAGI. The CDR3 is 16 residues long. V was pared by 0 bases and J by 4 bases, with 3 bases of the junction left unmatched.

The chain employs TRBV10-1 and TRBJ1-4; no clear D. This CDR3 contains 13 residues. With 6 bases removed from V and 4 bases from J, the gap between germline ends came to 9 bases. Germline V gene sequence: CDR1 WNHNN, CDR2 SYGVQD (reference sequence). CDR3 sequence (DNA): TGCGCCAGCAGCTATAGCCTTAATGAAAAACTGTTTTTT. As protein: CASSYSLNEKLFF.

This clone was seen a handful of times. The J gene is TRBJ1-1, the V gene TRBV15; TRBD1 matches 9 bases. CDR3 length equals 14 residues. Germline-derived CDR1 and CDR2 are LNHNV and YYDKDF (reference sequence). J gave up 12 bases and V 2 bases, and 10 bases lay outside the gene matches. The CDR3 is CATSRQGEGTGPFF. In DNA, the CDR3 is TGTGCCACCAGCAGACAAGGAGAGGGGACAGGGCCTTTCTTT.

The chain couples TRBV18 to TRBJ2-1; D is unclear. This CDR3 comprises 15 residues. V was clipped by 3 bases and J by 0 bases, with 9 bases between them. Germline V CDR1 and CDR2: KGHSH, LQKENI. The CDR3 loop reads CASSPRSASYNEQFF. The CDR3 bases are TGTGCCAGCTCACCCCGGAGCGCCTCCTACAATGAGCAGTTCTTC. The full variable domain, rest sourced from reference TRBV18 and TRBJ2-1, is NAGVMQNPRHLVRRRGQEARLRCSPMKGHSHVYWYRQLPEEGLKFMVYLQKENIIDESGMPKERFSAEFPKEGPSILRIQQVVRGDSAAYFCASSPRSASYNEQFFGPGTRLTVL.

The genes are TRBV5-1 and TRBJ2-1; 10 bases align to TRBD2. V dropped 4 bases and J dropped 4; count of bases not matched to a gene: 17. CDR3 length: 19 residues. The germline V gene encodes CDR1 SGHRS and CDR2 YFSETQ. CDR3 sequence: CASSRGDLAGGLLYNEQFF. The CDR3 nucleotides are TGCGCCAGCAGCCGAGGGGATTTAGCGGGGGGATTGTTATACAATGAGCAGTTCTTC.

As concerns this clone: Other DNA sequences in this sample translate to the same CDR3. The rearrangement uses TRBV15 and TRBJ2-6; a possible D gene is TRBD1 (6 bases). V dropped 5 bases and J dropped 0 bases, with 8 bases sitting between them. CDR3 size: 15 residues. Germline CDR1 reads LNHNV; CDR2 reads YYDKDF (reference sequence). CDR3 sequence reads: CATSRDNSGANVLTF. The DNA of the CDR3 is TGTGCCACCAGCCGGGACAACTCTGGGGCCAACGTCCTGACTTTC.